Below are 18 T cell receptor beta chains sequenced from a single sample in a study of blood T cell repertoires in COVID-19. Sequenced by immunoSEQ multiplex PCR; TCRdb stores in-frame clones only, minus some. Among tens of thousands of clones listed, more than 75% were seen once. The sequenced sample was peripheral blood. All receptors derive from a man aged 55 to 70 with acute or convalescent COVID-19.

The CDR3 DNA reads as TGTGCCAGCAGCAACCAGGGGACAGGCGAAGCCAAAAACATTCAGTACTTC. Translated, it gives CASSNQGTGEAKNIQYF. The rearrangement joins TRBV7-2 to TRBJ2-4, with 8 bases identical to TRBD1. Per germline, CDR1 SGHTA and CDR2 FQGNSA. V lost 5 bases to trimming and J lost 0 bases; unmatched junction nucleotides: 9. The CDR3 contains 17 residues.

The genes are TRBV11-3 and TRBJ1-1, with 7 bases identical to TRBD1. The V and J ends lost 5 bases and 4 bases, in that order; junction bases with no gene match: 1. Germline V gives CDR1 SGHNT, CDR2 YENEEA. This CDR3 region has 12 residues. As DNA, the CDR3 is TGTGCCAGCAGCCCAGGGGGCACTGAAGCTTTCTTT. Protein product: CASSPGGTEAFF.

The rearrangement joins TRBV4-1 to TRBJ2-1; 7 bases align to TRBD2. Germline V gives CDR1 MGHRA, CDR2 YSYEKL. J gave up 10 bases and V 1 base, and 13 bases lay outside the gene matches. The CDR3 contains 16 residues. The DNA for the CDR3 is TGCGCCAGCAGCCAAGCCATGGGCGGGAGAGGGAAGGAGCAGTTCTTC. It specifies CASSQAMGGRGKEQFF.

This clone was found once. The chain employs TRBV7-2 and TRBJ1-2; the match to TRBD1 covers 8 bases. CDR1 and CDR2 from the germline V gene are SGHTA and FQGNSA. This CDR3 contains 14 residues. Germline trimming cut 4 bases from V and 8 bases from J; bases unmatched to any gene: 9. The CDR3, as DNA: TGTGCCAGCAGCTCTCTGGACAGGGAGGGCGGCTACACCTTC. It translates to CASSSLDREGGYTF. The full variable domain, rest sourced from reference TRBV7-2 and TRBJ1-2, is GAGVSQSPSNKVTEKGKDVELRCDPISGHTALYWYRQSLGQGLEFLIYFQGNSAPDKSGLPSDRFSAERTGGSVSTLTIQRTQQEDSAVYLCASSSLDREGGYTFGSGTRLTVV.

The chain has TRBV19 and TRBJ1-2; no clear D gene. There are 14 residues in the CDR3. The V end lost 9 bases, the J end lost 1 base, and 15 bases lay between the germline ends. Per the germline V gene, CDR1 is LNHDA and CDR2 is SQIVND (reference sequence). The chain's CDR3 is CASSTRPGNYGYTF. The CDR3 coding sequence is TGTGCCAGCTCAACAAGGCCGGGTAACTATGGCTACACCTTC. Filled out from reference TRBV19 and TRBJ1-2, the complete variable domain reads DGGITQSPKYLFRKEGQNVTLSCEQNLNHDAMYWYRQDPGQGLRLIYYSQIVNDFQKGDIAEGYSVSREKKESFPLTVTSAQKNPTAFYLCASSTRPGNYGYTFGSGTRLTVV.

DNA for the CDR3: TGTGCCAGCAGCCCACCGGGACTAGGCCAAGAGACCCAGTACTTC. It yields the protein CASSPPGLGQETQYF. The rearrangement uses TRBV9 and TRBJ2-5, with TRBD2 matching 8 bases. V lost 4 bases to trimming and J lost 1 base; unmatched junction nucleotides: 6. This CDR3 contains 15 residues. Germline values: CDR1 SGDLS, CDR2 YYNGEE. Complete variable domain (other parts from reference TRBV9 and TRBJ2-5): DSGVTQTPKHLITATGQRVTLRCSPRSGDLSVYWYQQSLDQGLQFLIQYYNGEERAKGNILERFSAQQFPDLHSELNLSSLELGDSALYFCASSPPGLGQETQYFGPGTRLLVL.

The V and J genes are TRBV19 and TRBJ2-7; D not certain. CDR1 LNHDA and CDR2 SQIVND come from the germline V gene (reference sequence). The CDR3 has 13 residues. V lost 5 bases and J 5 bases, leaving 13 bases between the germline ends. The CDR3 loop is CASSVGRVHEQYF. In DNA form, the CDR3 reads TGTGCCAGTAGTGTCGGTAGAGTCCACGAGCAGTACTTC.

The rearrangement links TRBV7-2 to TRBJ1-4; 10 positions agree with TRBD1. The CDR3 sequence is 16 residues long. V lost 4 bases, J lost 6 bases, and 8 bases stayed unmatched. Germline CDR1 and CDR2: SGHTA and FQGNSA. DNA for the CDR3: TGTGCCAGCAGCTCGGGGGGACAGGGGTTGGATGAAAAACTGTTTTTT. Translation gives CASSSGGQGLDEKLFF.

On this clone itself: At one of its ends the junction is not consistent with the germline gene, which may arise from a read error. The chain employs TRBV7-7 and TRBJ2-2, with a possible D match to TRBD1 (8 bases). Germline assignment: CDR1 SSHAT and CDR2 FNYEAQ (reference sequence). This CDR3 comprises 16 residues. Here the CDR3 DNA reads TGTGCTAGCAGCTTGGCCAGACAGGGGAGGGCCGGGGAGCTGTTTTTT. This translates into CASSLARQGRAGELFF.

V usage is TRBV7-2 and J usage is TRBJ2-5, with 10 bases lining up with TRBD2. V gave up 5 bases and J gave up 5 bases; unmatched junction bases: 8. The CDR3 spans 15 residues. Per the germline V gene, CDR1 is SGHTA and CDR2 is FQGNSA. CDR3 protein: CASSRLAGAAETQYF. The CDR3 DNA sequence: TGTGCCAGCAGCCGCCTAGCGGGGGCGGCGGAGACCCAGTACTTC.

The chain recombines TRBV7-9 with TRBJ1-2; TRBD1 might be the D (6 bases). Germline-derived CDR1 and CDR2 are SEHNR and FQNEAQ (reference sequence). This CDR3 is built from 16 residues. Trimming cost V 3 bases and J 7 bases, with 21 bases left between them. The CDR3 region is CASSLGRWGTSVGYTF. CDR3 bases: TGTGCCAGCAGCTTGGGCAGGTGGGGGACATCGGTTGGCTACACCTTC.

The chain is built from TRBV7-9 and TRBJ2-1, with 8 bases lining up with TRBD2. The CDR3 runs 17 residues. CDR1 and CDR2 (germline): SEHNR, FQNEAQ (reference sequence). With V trimmed by 5 bases and J by 1 base, 10 bases remained unmatched. The CDR3 DNA sequence: TGTGCCAGCAGCCCTCGGGGTAGCGGGATATCCTACAATGAGCAGTTCTTC. This translates into CASSPRGSGISYNEQFF.

The chain recombines TRBV5-4 with TRBJ2-3; 9 bases line up with TRBD2. The J segment lost 6 bases and the V segment lost 4 bases, leaving 12 bases of the junction unmatched. The CDR3 loop spans 16 amino acids. Germline lookup yields CDR1 SGHNT and CDR2 YYREEE (reference sequence). This CDR3 is CASSPFAGGAMDTQYF. In DNA form, the CDR3 reads TGTGCCAGCAGCCCTTTCGCGGGGGGGGCTATGGATACGCAGTATTTT.

V gene TRBV6-4 combines with J gene TRBJ2-7, with D perhaps matching TRBD2 (5 bases). V was pared by 10 bases and J by 2 bases, with 12 bases between. The CDR3 runs to 12 residues. Germline lookup yields CDR1 MRHNA and CDR2 SNTAGT. The CDR3 sequence: CATGEKTYEQYF. The CDR3 DNA reads as TGTGCCACCGGGGAGAAAACCTACGAGCAGTACTTC.

The chain combines TRBV19 with TRBJ2-5; 7 bases agree with TRBD1. Germline-derived CDR1 and CDR2 are LNHDA and SQIVND (reference sequence). The CDR3 extends over 14 amino acids. With V trimmed by 3 bases and J by 2 bases, 3 bases remained unmatched. In DNA form, the CDR3 reads TGTGCCAGTAGTATTGGGGACAGACAAGAGACCCAGTACTTC. This translates into CASSIGDRQETQYF.

This sequence joins TRBV5-6 and TRBJ2-1, with TRBD1 matching over 11 bases. Unmatched junction bases numbered 12, after V lost 4 bases and J lost 12 bases. There are 15 residues in the CDR3. Looked up from germline, CDR1 is SGHDT and CDR2 is YYEEEE. CDR3: CASSRPGQGGPMQFF. DNA for the CDR3: TGTGCCAGCAGCAGACCGGGACAGGGGGGCCCCATGCAGTTCTTC.

This clone has a handful of counts. The chain carries TRBV12-3 or TRBV12-4 and TRBJ2-5; perhaps TRBD1 as D (6 bases). This CDR3 spans 13 amino acids. Trimming removed 1 base from V and 9 bases from J, with 12 bases in between. The CDR3 sequence is CASSLVAPGAQYF. CDR3 in DNA: TGTGCCAGCAGTTTAGTGGCCCCAGGGGCCCAGTACTTC.

The chain couples TRBV29-1 to TRBJ2-3, with TRBD1 matching over 12 bases. CDR1 and CDR2 from the germline V gene are SQVTM and ANQGSEA. The CDR3 extends over 13 amino acids. The trim removed 5 bases at V and 6 bases at J, leaving 3 bases unmatched. The CDR3 sequence is CSVWDRGLDTQYF. As DNA, the CDR3 is TGCAGCGTTTGGGACAGGGGGCTTGATACGCAGTATTTT.